Each of the 25 T cell receptor beta chains below was sequenced from the same sample in a study of T cells in Graves' hyperthyroidism and ophthalmopathy. The source material, RNA transcripts, was used to amplify TCR beta CDR3 regions. HTBI primers were employed in a first-round RT-PCR of the TCR CDR3. Each CDR3 protein gets one entry after TCRdb re-called the multiplex PCR reads with MiXCR. This table holds 450,000 to 700,000 distinct CDR3 sequences, under 60% found once. Source material: peripheral blood or thyroid tissue (not recorded which). The source is an adult woman with Graves' disease, either hyperthyroidism or ophthalmopathy (not recorded which).

This clonotype has ten or more counts. The chain uses TRBV7-9 and TRBJ2-2, with TRBD1 matching over 9 bases. Germline CDR1 reads SEHNR; CDR2 reads FQNEAQ (reference sequence). V lost 6 bases, J lost 6 bases, and 5 bases stayed unmatched. CDR3 length equals 14 residues. Written as DNA, the CDR3 is TGTGCCAGCAGAGGACAGGGGATCTCCGGGGAGCTGTTTTTT. Its translation: CASRGQGISGELFF.

To note about this clonotype: This may be a read error, as it is one base from a much larger clone. The chain couples TRBV18 to TRBJ1-2; tentatively, D is TRBD1 (5 bases). Germline V gives CDR1 KGHSH, CDR2 LQKENI. The CDR3 consists of 15 residues. The CDR3 DNA is TGTGCCAGCTCACCATCGGGACGGACGAGGAATGGCTTCACCTTC. The encoded protein is CASSPSGRTRNGFTF.

The CDR3 DNA follows: TGTGCCATCAGTGAGCCCCTCCACTTT. Translating it yields CAISEPLHF. V and J are TRBV10-3 and TRBJ1-6, with D unresolved. Germline CDR1 is ENHRY and CDR2 is SYGVKD. This CDR3 region has 9 residues. V gave up 2 bases and J gave up 13 bases, with 0 bases separating them.

The chain carries TRBV7-9 and TRBJ1-4; possibly TRBD1 for D (5 bases). CDR3 length: 15 residues. V lost 6 bases and J 8 bases, leaving 19 bases between the germline ends. CDR1 SEHNR and CDR2 FQNEAQ come from the germline V gene (reference sequence). CDR3 sequence (DNA): TGTGCCAGCAGTCCTGACCGAGGGGCAGGCGAAAAACTGTTTTTT. Translating gives CASSPDRGAGEKLFF.

As regards this clonotype: A much bigger clone sits one base away, suggesting this may be a read error. This rearrangement joins TRBV20-1 to TRBJ1-3; TRBD1 is a possible D gene (5 bases). Germline V lookup: CDR1 DFQATT, CDR2 SNEGSKA (reference sequence). CDR3 size: 14 residues. The CDR3 region is CSAGGGMNGNTTYF. CDR3 in DNA: TGCAGTGCTGGGGGGGGAATGAATGGAAACACCACATATTTT.

This clonotype was detected only a few times. The rearrangement uses TRBV28 and TRBJ1-5; no definite D call. The V gene lost 4 bases and the J gene lost 5 bases, with 9 bases spanning the gap. This CDR3 is 13 amino acids long. Per germline, CDR1 MDHEN and CDR2 SYDVKM. The CDR3 DNA follows: TGTGCCAGCAGTTCCGGGATGTATCAGCCCCAGCATTTT. Protein sequence: CASSSGMYQPQHF.

At least ten counts were recorded for this clonotype. The V gene is TRBV10-3, the J gene TRBJ1-4; D is unclear. Trimming stripped 4 bases from V and 7 bases from J, with 13 bases between. The CDR3 is 14 residues long. From germline, CDR1 is ENHRY and CDR2 SYGVKD. Here the CDR3 reads CAISGPGESEKLFF. In DNA, the CDR3 is TGTGCCATCAGTGGCCCGGGAGAATCTGAAAAACTGTTTTTT.

This clonotype was recorded at least ten times. The rearrangement links TRBV20-1 to TRBJ2-7, with D maybe TRBD2 (6 bases). Trimming shortened V by 5 bases and J by 7 bases, and 18 bases separated the two germline ends. In germline, CDR1 is DFQATT, CDR2 SNEGSKA (reference sequence). The length of the CDR3 is 13 residues. The CDR3 nucleotides are TGCAGTGCTGAAGCCCGCGGGATGGGGGAGCAGTACTTC. Amino acid sequence: CSAEARGMGEQYF.

The J gene is TRBJ2-7, the V gene TRBV4-1, with 9 bases fitting TRBD2. The V gene end was trimmed by 4 bases and the J gene end by 3 bases; junction bases not matched to a gene: 7. The germline V gene has CDR1 MGHRA and CDR2 YSYEKL. The CDR3 is 15 residues long. CDR3 DNA: TGCGCCAGCAGCCCCGTAGCGGGAGTGAACTACGAGCAGTACTTC. Its protein product is CASSPVAGVNYEQYF.

This clonotype was counted ten times or more. The CDR3 protein is CASSFPGDPQYF. CDR3 in DNA: TGTGCCAGCAGCTTCCCGGGGGACCCCCAGTACTTC. The chain is built from TRBV5-6 and TRBJ2-5; tentatively, D is TRBD2 (6 bases). Per the germline V gene, CDR1 is SGHDT and CDR2 is YYEEEE. V lost 2 bases to trimming and J lost 9 bases, with 11 bases between them. The length of the CDR3 is 12 residues.

V usage is TRBV20-1 and J usage is TRBJ1-2, with TRBD1 identical over 9 bases. CDR3 length: 13 residues. Looked up from germline, CDR1 is DFQATT and CDR2 is SNEGSKA (reference sequence). With 6 bases clipped from V and 8 bases from J, the junction kept 10 bases outside the gene matches. CDR3 amino acids: CSAPTGTGNGYTF. For the CDR3, the DNA is TGCAGTGCCCCCACCGGGACAGGGAACGGCTACACCTTC.

This clonotype was seen at least ten times. The J gene is TRBJ1-6, the V gene TRBV9, with TRBD1 as a possible D gene (5 bases). From germline, CDR1 is SGDLS and CDR2 YYNGEE. Trimming pared 4 bases from V and 8 bases from J, leaving 16 bases between. The CDR3 has 15 residues. CDR3: CASSSPGGSHSPLHF. CDR3 DNA: TGTGCCAGCAGCTCCCCTGGGGGGAGTCATTCACCCCTCCACTTT.

The chain recombines TRBV11-2 with TRBJ1-1; possible D gene TRBD1, 5 bases. Looked up from germline, CDR1 is SGHAT and CDR2 is FQNNGV. The CDR3 has 14 residues. Trimming took 9 bases from V and 0 from J, leaving 14 bases between them. CDR3 nucleotide sequence: TGTGCCAGGGACCCGGGGCTGATGAACACTGAAGCTTTCTTT. Translation gives CARDPGLMNTEAFF.

This clonotype was seen repeatedly, ten times or more. V and J are TRBV29-1 and TRBJ2-2; D is perhaps TRBD1 (6 bases). CDR1 SQVTM and CDR2 ANQGSEA come from the germline V gene. This CDR3 comprises 13 residues. The CDR3 bases are TGCAGTGGCTGGACAGCGAACACCGGGGAGCTGTTTTTT. Translation gives CSGWTANTGELFF.

This chain connects TRBV10-3 to TRBJ1-2, with TRBD1 matching over 8 bases. This CDR3 contains 16 residues. Germline V gene sequence: CDR1 ENHRY, CDR2 SYGVKD. The trim removed 8 bases at V and 2 bases at J, leaving 13 bases unmatched. CDR3 sequence: CAIVGTGVKRNYGYTF. The CDR3 DNA is TGTGCCATCGTCGGGACAGGCGTTAAACGGAACTATGGCTACACCTTC.

Many counts were recorded for this clonotype. The chain uses TRBV24-1 and TRBJ1-1; the D is unclear. The CDR3 consists of 13 residues. V was trimmed by 7 bases and J by 5 bases, leaving 13 bases between them. Germline assignment: CDR1 KGHDR and CDR2 SFDVKD. The CDR3 DNA reads TGTGCCACCAGGGCCGGGATCCAAACTGAAGCTTTCTTT. Amino acid sequence: CATRAGIQTEAFF.

This clonotype was detected ten times or more. The rearrangement joins TRBV9 to TRBJ2-5; D remains ambiguous. CDR3 length equals 15 residues. CDR1 is SGDLS, CDR2 YYNGEE, per germline. Between the trimmed V and J ends, which lost 0 bases and 5 bases, there was a span of 14 bases. The CDR3 bases are TGTGCCAGCAGCGTAGAGGGATTAGTAGGTGAGACCCAGTACTTC. This encodes CASSVEGLVGETQYF.

This clonotype was counted at least ten times. A single base separates this from a much larger clone, so it may be a read error. The V and J genes are TRBV28 and TRBJ2-5; D gene uncertain. V shed 6 bases and J shed 2 bases, with 7 bases lying between them. The CDR3 is 12 amino acids. Germline CDR1 is MDHEN and CDR2 is SYDVKM. The CDR3 loop reads CASRVGQETQYF. The CDR3 bases are TGTGCCAGCAGGGTGGGGCAAGAGACCCAGTACTTC.

This clonotype was seen more than once but under ten times. V gene TRBV10-3 combines with J gene TRBJ1-4; no firm D call. V dropped 5 bases and J dropped 5 bases, with 9 bases sitting between them. Germline CDR1 and CDR2: ENHRY and SYGVKD. The CDR3 is 13 residues long. The CDR3 spells CAISPQENEKLFF. In DNA, the CDR3 is TGTGCCATCAGTCCTCAGGAGAATGAAAAACTGTTTTTT.

About this clonotype: Likely a read error: the CDR3 ends without its conserved phenylalanine or tryptophan. The limits of the CDR3 on the DNA are not certain, so only TCRdb's listed CDR3 is given. The CDR3 sequence: CATRREDNTEASC. The rearrangement joins TRBV15 to TRBJ1-1. Counting both end residues, the CDR3 totals 13 amino acids. Germline V lookup: CDR1 LNHNV, CDR2 YYDKDF (reference sequence).

The V call is TRBV20-1, the J call TRBJ1-6; the D gene is possibly TRBD1 (5 bases). The germline V and J ends were trimmed by 6 bases and 4 bases, with 19 bases remaining between them. This CDR3 spans 16 amino acids. CDR1 is DFQATT, CDR2 SNEGSKA, per germline (reference sequence). The chain's CDR3 is CSAQEEGLAYNSPLHF. CDR3 bases: TGCAGTGCGCAAGAGGAGGGGTTGGCATATAATTCACCCCTCCACTTT.

The chain joins TRBV20-1 to TRBJ1-5, with 10 bases identical to TRBD1. The CDR3 sequence is 16 residues long. V dropped 6 bases and J dropped 2; count of bases not matched to a gene: 10. CDR1 is DFQATT and CDR2 is SNEGSKA in the germline V gene (reference sequence). Here the CDR3 reads CSAWTGGGGGNQPQHF. CDR3 DNA: TGCAGTGCCTGGACAGGGGGGGGGGGGGGCAATCAGCCCCAGCATTTT.

This clonotype was detected ten times or more. The V gene is TRBV19, the J gene TRBJ2-7; D may be TRBD1 or TRBD2 (5 bases each). CDR1 is LNHDA, CDR2 SQIVND, per germline (reference sequence). The CDR3 runs to 14 residues. Trimming removed 6 bases from V and 0 bases from J, with 12 bases in between. CDR3 region: CASSRDVLSYEQYF. The CDR3 DNA reads TGTGCCAGTAGCCGGGACGTACTCTCCTACGAGCAGTACTTC.

This chain joins TRBV10-3 and TRBJ2-7, with 7 bases matching TRBD1. The CDR3 covers 15 residues. With V trimmed by 4 bases and J by 3 bases, 9 bases remained unmatched. From germline, CDR1 is ENHRY and CDR2 SYGVKD. CDR3 DNA sequence: TGTGCCATCAGTGCTCAACCGAGACAGGGCTACGAGCAGTACTTC. Amino acids: CAISAQPRQGYEQYF.

The chain recombines TRBV29-1 with TRBJ2-7, with 8 bases that match TRBD1. Per the germline V gene, CDR1 is SQVTM and CDR2 is ANQGSEA. CDR3 length equals 14 residues. The junction had 10 bases not matched to a gene; V was cut back by 6 bases and J by 3 bases. The CDR3 loop reads CSVKPTGGHYEQYF. As DNA, the CDR3 is TGCAGCGTAAAACCCACAGGGGGTCACTACGAGCAGTACTTC.